The 21 T cell receptor beta chains given below trace back to one sample, sequenced in a study of metastatic and nonmetastatic thyroid tumors. With MiXCR, TCRdb called clones anew from the PCR reads. This table holds around 52,000 clones, more than 25% found once. No patient received treatment before thyroid surgery. Sequenced input: blood. These receptors came from a female donor with papillary thyroid cancer or a benign thyroid nodule (not recorded which). Some clones in this sample may be carry-over from other donors' samples.

This clone was observed a handful of times. This chain connects TRBV19 to TRBJ1-2; no clear D. The length of the CDR3 is 13 residues. Deletions cut 7 bases from V and 3 bases from J, with 12 bases between. Germline CDR1 reads LNHDA; CDR2 reads SQIVND (reference sequence). CDR3 coding DNA: TGTGCCAGTACTATGCGGGATTACTATGGCTACACCTTC. It codes for CASTMRDYYGYTF.

The rearrangement uses TRBV10-3 and TRBJ1-5; no reliable D call. The V gene's germline CDR1 is ENHRY and CDR2 SYGVKD. This CDR3 is 14 amino acids long. Trimming cost V 10 bases and J 0 bases, with 13 bases left between them. The CDR3 spells CATDSFDSNQPQHF. As DNA, the CDR3 is TGTGCCACCGACTCTTTCGATAGCAATCAGCCCCAGCATTTT.

The V gene is TRBV28, the J gene TRBJ2-3; 7 bases align to TRBD2. CDR1 is MDHEN and CDR2 is SYDVKM in the germline V gene. The junction had 1 base not matched to a gene; V was cut back by 3 bases and J by 1 base. This CDR3 region has 14 residues. The CDR3 DNA reads TGTGCCAGCAGTTTTGGGGGGGGCACAGATACGCAGTATTTT. It translates to CASSFGGGTDTQYF.

On this clone itself: Different DNA sequences within this sample yield the same CDR3. The chain uses TRBV7-2 and TRBJ1-2, with a weak D call TRBD1 (6 bases). V was pared by 5 bases and J by 5 bases, with 9 bases between. CDR1 is SGHTA, CDR2 FQGNSA, per germline. The CDR3 is made up of 12 amino acids. CDR3 nucleotide sequence: TGTGCCAGCAGCCCCCAGGGGTATGGCTACACCTTC. It encodes CASSPQGYGYTF.

On this clone itself: The same CDR3 also results from other DNA sequences found in this sample. The genes are TRBV6-1 and TRBJ2-2; tentative D call: TRBD1 (5 bases). Germline V gene sequence: CDR1 MNHNS, CDR2 SASEGT. V shed 6 bases and J shed 6 bases, with 8 bases lying between them. The length of the CDR3 is 12 residues. The CDR3 region has the DNA TGTGCCAGCAGCCCGACAGCCGGGGAGCTGTTTTTT. The encoded protein is CASSPTAGELFF.

This clone appeared a few times. The V and J genes are TRBV7-3 and TRBJ1-5, with D tentatively TRBD1 (5 bases). Germline CDR1 is SGHTA and CDR2 is FQGTGA. Deletions cut 3 bases from V and 7 bases from J, with 7 bases between. CDR3 length: 12 residues. The CDR3 DNA sequence: TGTGCCAGCAGCTTCCGGGGGCAGCCCCAGCATTTT. Residues: CASSFRGQPQHF.

The V gene is TRBV2, the J gene TRBJ2-7; no definite D call. Germline lookup yields CDR1 SNHLY and CDR2 FYNNEI. The CDR3 extends over 13 amino acids. V was shortened by 5 bases and J by 5 bases, with 13 bases between the two germline ends. The CDR3: CASSPPVGDEQYF. CDR3 bases: TGTGCCAGCAGTCCCCCTGTAGGCGACGAGCAGTACTTC.

This chain links TRBV6-1 with TRBJ1-4, with D unresolved. Germline V lookup: CDR1 MNHNS, CDR2 SASEGT. V was shortened by 4 bases and J by 8 bases, with 8 bases between the two germline ends. CDR3 length equals 12 residues. The CDR3, as DNA: TGTGCCAGCAGTGGAATTAGAGAAAAACTGTTTTTT. Translated, it gives CASSGIREKLFF.

The V gene is TRBV7-2, the J gene TRBJ1-6; 8 bases map to TRBD1. The CDR3 sequence is 16 residues long. Unmatched junction bases numbered 6, after V lost 0 bases and J lost 8 bases. In germline, CDR1 is SGHTA, CDR2 FQGNSA. CDR3 nucleotides: TGTGCCAGCAGCTTAGCCGAGGACAGGGTTTATTCACCCCTCCACTTT. This translates into CASSLAEDRVYSPLHF.

The V gene is TRBV6-1, the J gene TRBJ2-7; 11 nucleotides align to TRBD2. Trimming cost V 7 bases and J 5 bases; bases outside gene matches: 16. The germline V gene encodes CDR1 MNHNS and CDR2 SASEGT. This CDR3 is built from 17 residues. CDR3: CASTESWASGRLNEQYF. Here the CDR3 DNA reads TGTGCCAGCACCGAGTCGTGGGCTAGCGGGAGGCTCAACGAGCAGTACTTC.

The CDR3 DNA sequence: TGTGCCAGCAGTTACTCAGGCAGGGGAGATGGCTACACCTTC. This encodes CASSYSGRGDGYTF. The rearrangement links TRBV6-5 to TRBJ1-2; D may be TRBD1 (6 bases). Germline V gives CDR1 MNHEY, CDR2 SVGAGI. V lost 0 bases, J lost 6 bases, and 11 bases lay in between. The CDR3 is 14 amino acids.

There are a few counts of this clone. This chain links TRBV6-1 with TRBJ1-5; D is undetermined. Trimming left V 4 bases short and J 3 bases short, with 13 bases between. The CDR3 spans 15 residues. Germline lookup yields CDR1 MNHNS and CDR2 SASEGT. The CDR3 DNA is TGTGCCAGCAGTGGGGGATCAGTTCCCAATCAGCCCCAGCATTTT. Protein: CASSGGSVPNQPQHF.

The J gene is TRBJ1-2, the V gene TRBV30, with no clear D. Germline values: CDR1 GTSNPN, CDR2 SVGIG (reference sequence). V was shortened by 5 bases and J by 5 bases, with 12 bases between the two germline ends. The CDR3 contains 12 residues. The CDR3 here is CAWHLGQYGYTF. The CDR3 nucleotides read TGTGCCTGGCACCTCGGGCAGTATGGCTACACCTTC.

The chain links TRBV6-1 to TRBJ2-3, with 9 bases identical to TRBD2. CDR1 and CDR2 (germline): MNHNS, SASEGT. The CDR3 extends over 15 amino acids. V gave up 10 bases and J gave up 2 bases; unmatched junction bases: 10. CDR3 residues: CATMGLAENTDTQYF. The CDR3 coding sequence is TGTGCCACCATGGGACTAGCAGAAAACACAGATACGCAGTATTTT.

Only a few counts were recorded for this clone. The chain uses TRBV5-1 and TRBJ1-1; D gene unclear. The V end lost 0 bases, the J end lost 0 bases, and 3 bases lay between the germline ends. CDR1 and CDR2 from the germline V gene are SGHRS and YFSETQ. The length of the CDR3 is 13 residues. The CDR3 sequence is CASSLGMNTEAFF. The CDR3 region has the DNA TGCGCCAGCAGCTTGGGGATGAACACTGAAGCTTTCTTT.

V is TRBV6-4 and J is TRBJ2-3; 9 bases are shared with TRBD1. Germline values: CDR1 MRHNA, CDR2 SNTAGT. With V trimmed by 2 bases and J by 4 bases, 7 bases remained unmatched. CDR3 length: 16 residues. CDR3 in amino acids: CASSDNPGQGSDTQYF. In DNA form, the CDR3 reads TGTGCCAGCAGTGACAATCCGGGACAGGGTTCAGATACGCAGTATTTT.

This clone was detected a few times. The V gene is TRBV20-1, the J gene TRBJ1-2; 8 bases are shared with TRBD1. V shed 3 bases and J 7 bases; nucleotides not matched to a gene: 7. Germline V gives CDR1 DFQATT, CDR2 SNEGSKA (reference sequence). This CDR3 comprises 13 residues. In DNA, the CDR3 is TGCAGTGCTAGGCCAGGGGGCAATGGTGGCTACACCTTC. Protein sequence: CSARPGGNGGYTF.

The sample holds one count of this clone. The chain couples TRBV9 to TRBJ2-2, with D perhaps TRBD2 (6 bases). Trimming took 4 bases from V and 2 from J, leaving 18 bases between them. Germline-derived CDR1 and CDR2 are SGDLS and YYNGEE. The CDR3 totals 17 residues. The CDR3 nucleotides are TGTGCCAGCAGCCCCGAAACAGCGGGCCTCAACACCGGGGAGCTGTTTTTT. Translation gives CASSPETAGLNTGELFF. Together with reference TRBV9 and TRBJ2-2, the CDR3 gives the full variable domain: DSGVTQTPKHLITATGQRVTLRCSPRSGDLSVYWYQQSLDQGLQFLIQYYNGEERAKGNILERFSAQQFPDLHSELNLSSLELGDSALYFCASSPETAGLNTGELFFGEGSRLTVL.

A few counts support this clone. The junction differs from germline at one of its ends, possibly a read error. The rearrangement joins TRBV2 to TRBJ2-7; D is tentatively TRBD1 or TRBD2 (5 bases each). The length of the CDR3 is 13 residues. Germline CDR1 SNHLY, CDR2 FYNNEI. The CDR3 sequence: CVSSRDGTYEQYF. CDR3 sequence (DNA): TGTGTCAGCAGCCGGGACGGAACCTACGAGCAGTACTTC.

The chain links TRBV19 to TRBJ1-1; 8 positions match TRBD1. With 9 bases clipped from V and 2 bases from J, the junction kept 17 bases outside the gene matches. This CDR3 is built from 17 residues. Germline values: CDR1 LNHDA, CDR2 SQIVND (reference sequence). The CDR3 reads CASSSTGGDSLNTEAFF. Here the CDR3 DNA reads TGTGCCAGCTCATCTACAGGGGGGGATTCCTTAAACACTGAAGCTTTCTTT.

This clone has just a few counts. CDR3 nucleotides: TGTGCCAGCCAAACCCAGGAATTCAACTATGGCTACACCTTC. Translation gives CASQTQEFNYGYTF. The chain employs TRBV28 and TRBJ1-2; D unclear. Germline V lookup: CDR1 MDHEN, CDR2 SYDVKM. The CDR3 is 14 amino acids. Trimming cost V 8 bases and J 2 bases, with 15 bases left between them.